The 4 T cell receptor beta chains listed next were all sequenced from one sample in a study of blood T cell repertoires in COVID-19. Profiling relied on immunoSEQ multiplex PCR, and the TCRdb table lists in-frame clones only, not all of them. The data show approximately 74,000 clones, roughly 86% seen once. Sequenced input: peripheral blood. These receptors came from a man aged 70 or older with acute or convalescent COVID-19.

Only a few counts were recorded for this clone. The rearrangement joins TRBV3-1 (or the pseudogene TRBV3-2) to TRBJ2-3, with 7 bases lining up with TRBD1. The V segment lost 3 bases and the J segment 6 bases; nucleotides outside the gene matches: 12. CDR1 is LGHDT, CDR2 YNNKEL, per germline (reference sequence). The CDR3 extends over 16 amino acids. The CDR3 here is CASSHFRDSTGDTQYF. CDR3 coding DNA: TGTGCCAGCAGCCACTTCCGGGACAGTACGGGGGATACGCAGTATTTT.

V and J are TRBV19 and TRBJ2-1; 14 positions agree with TRBD2. The germline V gene encodes CDR1 LNHDA and CDR2 SQIVND (reference sequence). With V trimmed by 7 bases and J by 9 bases, 17 bases remained unmatched. This CDR3 region has 18 residues. The CDR3 sequence: CASKERGLAGVFGGEQFF. The CDR3 DNA sequence: TGTGCCAGTAAGGAGAGGGGACTAGCGGGAGTCTTTGGGGGTGAGCAGTTCTTC.

The rearrangement joins TRBV21-1 to TRBJ1-2; the DNA was not used to check the table's D call, TRBD1. TRBV21-1 has pseudogene status. This CDR3 is 15 amino acids long. For the CDR3, the DNA is TGTGCCAGCAGCAAAGGTAACAGGGGTGACTATGGCTACACCTTC. This codes for CASSKGNRGDYGYTF.

The CDR3 nucleotides read TGTGCTAGTGGCTCCGGGACTAGCGGGACCGGACGGCAGTTCTTC. Protein product: CASGSGTSGTGRQFF. The genes are TRBV12-5 and TRBJ2-1, with 13 nucleotides matching TRBD2. CDR1 and CDR2 (germline): LGHNT, FRNRAP. The CDR3 spans 15 residues. The ends lost 6 bases at V and 12 bases at J; junction bases unmatched: 11.